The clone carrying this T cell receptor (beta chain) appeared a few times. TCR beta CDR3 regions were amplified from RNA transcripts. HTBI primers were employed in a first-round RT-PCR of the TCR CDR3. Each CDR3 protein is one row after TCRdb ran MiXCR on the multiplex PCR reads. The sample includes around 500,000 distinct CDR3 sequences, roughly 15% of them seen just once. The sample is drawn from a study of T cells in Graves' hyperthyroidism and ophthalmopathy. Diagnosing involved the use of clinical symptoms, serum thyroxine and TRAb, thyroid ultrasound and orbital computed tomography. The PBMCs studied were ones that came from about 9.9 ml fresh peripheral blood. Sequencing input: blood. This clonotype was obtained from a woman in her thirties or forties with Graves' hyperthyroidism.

The CDR3: CASSYNGQGSGNTIYF. DNA of the CDR3: TGTGCCAGCAGTTACAACGGACAGGGCTCTGGAAACACCATATATTTT. The chain carries TRBV6-5 and TRBJ1-3, with TRBD1 identical over 8 bases. V was clipped by 2 bases and J by 0 bases; unmatched bases: 3. CDR3 length: 16 residues. The V gene's germline CDR1 is MNHEY and CDR2 SVGAGI.